The 18 T cell receptor beta chains given below trace back to one sample, sequenced in a study of cytomegalovirus exposure and HLA in healthy donors. PCR used 60 Vbeta primers and 13 Jbeta primers. The method was immunoSEQ multiplex PCR; TCRdb's version includes in-frame clones alone and lacks a portion of them. The sample lists fewer than 200,000 clones; about 70% were seen once. The sequenced sample was PBMCs. The receptors were sampled from a woman aged 18-29 years in good health and CMV-seropositive.

This chain uses TRBV19 with TRBJ2-2, with 10 bases that match TRBD1. Germline CDR1 LNHDA, CDR2 SQIVND (reference sequence). The CDR3 contains 15 residues. V shed 4 bases, J shed 7 bases, and the junction held 6 bases outside the gene matches. CDR3 sequence: CASSKPGQGHGELFF. The CDR3 DNA is TGTGCCAGTAGTAAACCGGGACAGGGGCACGGGGAGCTGTTTTTT.

CDR3 DNA sequence: TGTGCCAGCAGCTTAGGGTGGGGAGGCAGCTCCTACGAGCAGTACTTC. Translating gives CASSLGWGGSSYEQYF. The chain is built from TRBV7-9 and TRBJ2-7; possible D gene TRBD2, 6 bases. The length of the CDR3 is 16 residues. Germline V CDR1 and CDR2: SEHNR, FQNEAQ (reference sequence). V was clipped by 1 base and J by 0 bases, with 13 bases between them.

The V and J genes are TRBV27 and TRBJ1-2, with 7 bases matching TRBD1. Per germline, CDR1 MNHEY and CDR2 SMNVEV (reference sequence). Trimming at V came to 3 bases and at J to 7 bases, leaving 23 bases not matched to a gene. The CDR3 length is 19 residues. The DNA of the CDR3 is TGTGCCAGCAGTTTGTCGGGAGACAGGGAAGCACATCTCGCCTTTGGCTACACCTTC. Translation: CASSLSGDREAHLAFGYTF.

This chain joins TRBV5-1 and TRBJ2-3; D perhaps matches TRBD1 (5 bases). V shed 5 bases and J shed 2 bases, with 27 bases lying between them. Germline values: CDR1 SGHRS, CDR2 YFSETQ. The CDR3 covers 19 residues. The CDR3 reads CASSPKGQAFLRFTDTQYF. CDR3 sequence (DNA): TGCGCCAGCAGTCCCAAGGGGCAAGCTTTCCTTCGGTTCACAGATACGCAGTATTTT.

Only one count was recorded for this clone. This rearrangement joins TRBV27 to TRBJ2-1, with TRBD1 matching over 9 bases. Unmatched junction bases numbered 2, after V lost 2 bases and J lost 6 bases. CDR3 length: 14 residues. CDR1 is MNHEY and CDR2 is SMNVEV in the germline V gene (reference sequence). The CDR3 DNA is TGTGCCAGCAGTTTAGCGGGACAGGGCAATGAGCAGTTCTTC. It is translated as CASSLAGQGNEQFF.

This chain joins TRBV27 and TRBJ2-3; maybe TRBD1 (6 bases). V was clipped by 2 bases and J by 7 bases, with 13 bases between them. CDR1 and CDR2 from the germline V gene are MNHEY and SMNVEV (reference sequence). The CDR3 length is 14 residues. The CDR3 is CASSLPQGRNTQYF. The CDR3, as DNA: TGTGCCAGCAGTTTACCACAGGGTAGGAATACGCAGTATTTT.

This clone was counted between two and nine times. V and J are TRBV5-1 and TRBJ1-1; the match to TRBD1 covers 9 bases. Unmatched junction bases numbered 8, after V lost 4 bases and J lost 4 bases. In germline, CDR1 is SGHRS, CDR2 YFSETQ. The CDR3 spans 15 residues. CDR3 coding DNA: TGCGCCAGCAGCCTAGTGGCGACAGGGGGCACTGAAGCTTTCTTT. It encodes CASSLVATGGTEAFF.

Concerning this clone itself: Relative to the germline gene, one junction end is altered; a read error may explain this. The rearrangement joins TRBV2 to TRBJ1-4, with 7 positions matching TRBD1. The CDR3 consists of 14 residues. The germline V gene has CDR1 SNHLY and CDR2 FYNNEI. The CDR3: CAGSEVRDSGKLFF. CDR3 coding DNA: TGTGCCGGCAGTGAAGTTAGGGACAGTGGAAAACTGTTTTTT.

The chain carries TRBV11-2 and TRBJ1-2; 10 bases match TRBD1. Germline CDR1 reads SGHAT; CDR2 reads FQNNGV. The V segment lost 5 bases and the J segment 3 bases; nucleotides outside the gene matches: 3. There are 14 residues in the CDR3. The CDR3 coding sequence is TGTGCCAGCAGCCCGGACAGGGGGGACTATGGCTACACCTTC. Protein sequence: CASSPDRGDYGYTF.

The genes are TRBV27 and TRBJ2-3; 15 positions match TRBD2. V gave up 8 bases and J gave up 3 bases; unmatched junction bases: 12. Germline V gives CDR1 MNHEY, CDR2 SMNVEV (reference sequence). The CDR3 consists of 18 residues. CDR3 in DNA: TGTGCCAGCGTAGACAGGACTAGCGGGAGGGCCCTTACAGATACGCAGTATTTT. Amino acids: CASVDRTSGRALTDTQYF.

This chain uses TRBV5-1 with TRBJ2-7, with 9 bases identical to TRBD2. The CDR3 contains 16 residues. After removal of 3 bases from V and 4 bases from J, the junction contained 11 bases not matched to a gene. Germline V gene data show CDR1 as SGHRS and CDR2 as YFSETQ. CDR3 amino acids: CASSYTPSSGSYEQYF. The CDR3 region has the DNA TGCGCCAGCAGCTACACTCCCAGTAGCGGGAGTTACGAGCAGTACTTC.

The DNA for the CDR3 is TGTGCCAGTAGTAATTTGCTTAGCGGGGGGATCAATGAGCAGTTCTTC. Residues: CASSNLLSGGINEQFF. The chain is built from TRBV19 and TRBJ2-1; TRBD2 matches 10 bases. Germline values: CDR1 LNHDA, CDR2 SQIVND (reference sequence). V shed 4 bases and J 6 bases; nucleotides not matched to a gene: 9. There are 16 residues in the CDR3.

The chain couples TRBV27 to TRBJ2-7; 10 bases line up with TRBD2. J lost 4 bases, V lost 0 bases, and 6 bases had no gene match. Germline lookup yields CDR1 MNHEY and CDR2 SMNVEV (reference sequence). The CDR3 runs to 16 residues. The CDR3 DNA reads as TGTGCCAGCAGTTTATCCTCAGCGGGAGGGTATTACGAGCAGTACTTC. It translates to CASSLSSAGGYYEQYF.

The chain uses TRBV5-6 and TRBJ2-5, with a weak D call TRBD2 (5 bases). V gave up 4 bases and J gave up 5 bases, with 15 bases separating them. This CDR3 has 14 amino acids. CDR1 SGHDT and CDR2 YYEEEE come from the germline V gene. The chain's CDR3 is CASSPGLWGETQYF. The CDR3 coding sequence is TGTGCCAGCAGCCCGGGATTATGGGGTGAGACCCAGTACTTC.

This clone was counted once. The rearrangement links TRBV27 to TRBJ1-2, with unresolved D. Germline CDR1 MNHEY, CDR2 SMNVEV (reference sequence). V was clipped by 5 bases and J by 5 bases, with 6 bases between them. This CDR3 comprises 11 residues. The CDR3 loop reads CASSNGYGYTF. DNA of the CDR3: TGTGCCAGCAGTAACGGTTATGGCTACACCTTC.

The V and J genes are TRBV5-1 and TRBJ1-1, with 7 bases lining up with TRBD1. The CDR3 runs 15 residues. J was trimmed by 4 bases and V by 0 bases; bases with no gene match: 6. Germline-derived CDR1 and CDR2 are SGHRS and YFSETQ. The CDR3 DNA reads as TGCGCCAGCAGCTTGGAAAGGACAGGCAGCACTGAAGCTTTCTTT. Its protein product is CASSLERTGSTEAFF.

V usage is TRBV6-6 and J usage is TRBJ1-1, with D uncertain. With 0 bases removed from V and 6 bases from J, the gap between germline ends came to 2 bases. The CDR3 loop spans 11 amino acids. Germline lookup yields CDR1 MNHNY and CDR2 SVGAGI (reference sequence). The CDR3 coding sequence is TGTGCCAGCAGTTACTCCGCTGAAGCTTTCTTT. It is translated as CASSYSAEAFF.

The chain carries TRBV6-1 and TRBJ1-2; maybe TRBD1 (5 bases). V was clipped by 1 base and J by 3 bases, with 15 bases between them. The germline gives CDR1 MNHNS, CDR2 SASEGT. The CDR3 has 16 residues. Here the CDR3 DNA reads TGTGCCAGCAGTGAAGGGGCGGGGGTTCGGGACTATGGCTACACCTTC. It codes for CASSEGAGVRDYGYTF.